Listed here is a single TCR beta chain. What it binds is not known. This record belongs to a study of beta chain features in type 1 diabetes. Between the trimmed V and J ends, which lost 3 bases and 0 bases, there was a span of 9 bases. Germline values: CDR1 MGHDK, CDR2 SYGVNS. This CDR3 has 15 amino acids. Sequencing targeted expressed TCRB transcripts, as all isolated RNA had been reverse transcribed. The repertoire was sequenced with immunoSEQ multiplex PCR; TCRdb's copy has only in-frame clones and lacks some. The table records roughly 240,000 clones, 68% of them present only once. General observations from the study: The study notes PCR might favor shorter templates equally in patients and controls.

This clonotype originated in a man aged 25 to 40 in good health. The sequenced sample was naive CD4+ T cells from blood. The chain carries TRBV25-1 and TRBJ2-1; TRBD2 might be the D (6 bases). This chain's CDR3 is CASSDAGHSYNEQFF. The CDR3 DNA reads TGTGCCAGCAGTGATGCGGGGCACTCCTACAATGAGCAGTTCTTC.